The 8 T cell receptor beta chains in this list originate from one sample, sequenced in a study of vaccination and CD4 T cells after COVID-19. Cultured CD4+ T cells had their DNA profiled by the Oncomine TCR Beta short-read assay. TCRdb independently ran MiXCR on the PCR reads; one entry per CDR3 protein. The repertoire holds fewer than 20,000 distinct CDR3 sequences, with about half as singletons. Described treatment: roughly ten-day PBMC culture with coronavirus spike peptide pools or control peptides (ViraFEST assay). These receptors lack a known antigen. This specimen consisted of CD4+ T cells from blood, cultured in vitro, obtained before SARS-CoV-2 vaccination. The receptors were gathered from a human donor who had recovered from COVID-19.

This clonotype appeared a few times. The chain has TRBV6-4 and TRBJ1-6; D ambiguous. The CDR3 runs to 14 residues. Looked up from germline, CDR1 is MRHNA and CDR2 is SNTAGT. V was shortened by 3 bases and J by 8 bases, with 11 bases between the two germline ends. The CDR3 spells CASSEVAGDSPLHF. CDR3 bases: TGTGCCAGCAGTGAGGTGGCAGGAGATTCACCCCTCCACTTT.

The chain has TRBV6-4 and TRBJ2-3; D perhaps matches TRBD2 (7 bases). This CDR3 is built from 15 residues. Trimming took off 3 bases at V and 1 base at J, with 11 bases between the two ends. The germline gives CDR1 MRHNA, CDR2 SNTAGT. The CDR3 region has the DNA TGTGCCAGCAGTGAAGGGGGAGGGGGCACAGATACGCAGTATTTT. This gives the protein CASSEGGGGTDTQYF.

The CDR3 here is CASSSGTARETQYF. CDR3 nucleotides: TGTGCCAGCAGCTCCGGGACAGCCAGGGAGACCCAGTACTTC. The V and J genes are TRBV7-2 and TRBJ2-5, with TRBD1 matching over 7 bases. The CDR3 has 14 residues. Germline CDR1 is SGHTA and CDR2 is FQGNSA. V shed 4 bases, J shed 5 bases, and the junction held 7 bases outside the gene matches.

The V call is TRBV7-8, the J call TRBJ2-5; the match to TRBD1 covers 8 bases. V trimming: 1 base; J trimming: 4 bases; junction bases outside the gene matches: 5. This CDR3 spans 15 amino acids. CDR1 SGHVS and CDR2 FQNEAQ come from the germline V gene. The CDR3 DNA sequence: TGTGCCAGCAGCTTAGGAGGCAGGGGGCCAGAGACCCAGTACTTC. Translated, it gives CASSLGGRGPETQYF. The full variable domain, completed using reference TRBV7-8 and TRBJ2-5, is GAGVSQSPRYKVAKRGQDVALRCDPISGHVSLFWYQQALGQGPEFLTYFQNEAQLDKSGLPSDRFFAERPEGSVSTLKIQRTQQEDSAVYLCASSLGGRGPETQYFGPGTRLLVL.

There are a few counts of this clonotype. The chain uses TRBV20-1 and TRBJ2-3; 7 positions match TRBD2. Germline values: CDR1 DFQATT, CDR2 SNEGSKA (reference sequence). Trimming took 4 bases from V and 0 from J; bases not matched to a gene: 4. There are 14 residues in the CDR3. CDR3 sequence reads: CSAKTSESTDTQYF. In DNA, the CDR3 is TGCAGTGCTAAAACTAGCGAAAGCACAGATACGCAGTATTTT.

In its sample, this clonotype was seen a few times. This chain links TRBV5-1 with TRBJ2-5, with D perhaps matching TRBD1 or TRBD2 (6 bases each). Germline loops: CDR1 SGHRS, CDR2 YFSETQ. With 0 bases removed from V and 2 bases from J, the gap between germline ends came to 11 bases. This CDR3 contains 15 residues. The CDR3 loop reads CASSLGGAGQETQYF. CDR3 DNA: TGCGCCAGCAGCTTGGGGGGGGCGGGTCAAGAGACCCAGTACTTC.

The rearrangement links TRBV20-1 to TRBJ1-2; TRBD1 agrees at 8 bases. V was pared by 1 base and J by 2 bases, with 6 bases of the junction left unmatched. Germline CDR1 is DFQATT and CDR2 is SNEGSKA (reference sequence). The CDR3 sequence is 15 residues long. CDR3 coding DNA: TGCAGTGCTAGAGCTACCGGACAGGGAAACTATGGCTACACCTTC. Translation: CSARATGQGNYGYTF.

CDR3 region: CSARAPTGNPYEQYF. CDR3 DNA: TGCAGTGCTAGAGCACCGACAGGTAACCCCTACGAGCAGTACTTC. The chain combines TRBV20-1 with TRBJ2-7; D possibly corresponds to TRBD1 (6 bases). The germline V and J ends were trimmed by 1 base and 2 bases, with 15 bases remaining between them. The CDR3 has 15 residues. CDR1 and CDR2 (germline): DFQATT, SNEGSKA (reference sequence).